This T cell receptor beta chain was identified in a study of blood T cell repertoires in COVID-19. Looking at the study overall: Both acute and convalescent COVID-19 samples were obtained from the United States, Italy and Spain. PBMCs, B-cell-depleted T cells, or T cells were the source of the cDNA or gDNA that made up the material.

Trimming cost V 2 bases and J 7 bases, with 11 bases left between them. CDR3 length equals 14 residues. The germline V gene has CDR1 MDHEN and CDR2 SYDVKM. In the source study's methods: Reference gene primer amplification gave nucleated cell count estimates. Sequencing used immunoSEQ multiplex PCR; TCRdb keeps in-frame clones, though not all of them. V and J calls and clone size are copied from that table; D and trimming were computed from the DNA. The sample shows some 270,000 clones, around 90% of them seen only once. The sample taken for sequencing was peripheral blood. This TCR was recovered from a man aged 45 to 65 with acute or convalescent COVID-19. The J gene is TRBJ1-4, the V gene TRBV28; D ambiguous. The CDR3 reads CASSLPTVIEKLFF. The DNA for the CDR3 is TGTGCCAGCAGTTTACCCACAGTGATTGAAAAACTGTTTTTT.